These 6 T cell receptor beta chains were all obtained from the same sample, sequenced in a study of radiation and T cells in renal cell carcinoma (TCRdb year 2020). The time point label, as the study defines it: baseline pretreatment blood. The treatment or condition label on this specimen signifies: 15 Gy SBRT to primary tumor, nephrectomy 4 weeks later. The library was obtained by the immunoSEQ multiplex PCR assay. TCRdb obtained this table from immuneACCESS and retained in-frame rearrangements with V and J assigned. These tables miss some clones; where compared with another copy, unresolved V genes account for less than half of the shortfall, and the remainder is unexplained. The table for this sample lists more than 75,000 clones; 65% to 85% of them were counted only once. The ten largest account for 5% to 8% of the sample. Specimen: blood, collected from a patient whose treatment included radiotherapy and nephrectomy. All receptors come from a man aged 55-75 years with renal cell carcinoma.

The J gene is TRBJ2-7, the V gene TRBV10-3, with TRBD1 matching over 9 bases. From germline, CDR1 is ENHRY and CDR2 SYGVKD. J was trimmed by 4 bases and V by 2 bases; bases with no gene match: 9. The CDR3 runs 16 residues. For the CDR3, the DNA is TGTGCCATCAGTGAGCCACACTCAGGACAGGGGTACGAGCAGTACTTC. Residues: CAISEPHSGQGYEQYF.

J is TRBJ1-2 and V is TRBV7-2; D gene ambiguous. The germline V gene encodes CDR1 SGHTA and CDR2 FQGNSA. Trimming took 5 bases from V and 8 from J, leaving 9 bases between them. The CDR3 has 11 residues. The CDR3 reads CASSQDAGYTF. DNA for the CDR3: TGTGCCAGCAGCCAAGATGCAGGCTACACCTTC.

V gene TRBV2 combines with J gene TRBJ1-5; 7 nucleotides align to TRBD1. J was trimmed by 2 bases and V by 0 bases; bases with no gene match: 7. Per germline, CDR1 SNHLY and CDR2 FYNNEI. CDR3 length: 17 residues. CDR3 DNA sequence: TGTGCCAGCAGTGAAGCCGGAGGGGGCGCGGGCAATCAGCCCCAGCATTTT. Amino acid sequence: CASSEAGGGAGNQPQHF. The whole variable domain, filled in from reference TRBV2 and TRBJ1-5, reads EPEVTQTPSHQVTQMGQEVILRCVPISNHLYFYWYRQILGQKVEFLVSFYNNEISEKSEIFDDQFSVERPDGSNFTLKIRSTKLEDSAMYFCASSEAGGGAGNQPQHFGDGTRLSIL.

This chain links TRBV5-4 with TRBJ1-2; D is perhaps TRBD1 (5 bases). The CDR3 contains 14 residues. The V end lost 0 bases, the J end lost 4 bases, and 10 bases lay between the germline ends. Germline CDR1 is SGHNT and CDR2 is YYREEE (reference sequence). CDR3 DNA sequence: TGTGCCAGCAGCTTGGATCAGGGAGGCTATGGCTACACCTTC. Protein sequence: CASSLDQGGYGYTF.

The chain uses TRBV28 and TRBJ2-2, with a possible D match to TRBD1 (5 bases). V was shortened by 3 bases and J by 4 bases, with 6 bases between the two germline ends. The CDR3 loop spans 13 amino acids. The germline V gene encodes CDR1 MDHEN and CDR2 SYDVKM. CDR3 DNA sequence: TGTGCCAGCAGTTTCAGGGTCACCGGGGAGCTGTTTTTT. Protein product: CASSFRVTGELFF.

This chain's CDR3 is CASSYAGGGEQYF. Written as DNA, the CDR3 is TGTGCCAGCAGCTACGCAGGGGGCGGCGAGCAGTACTTC. The rearrangement uses TRBV5-6 and TRBJ2-7; 8 bases map to TRBD1. Germline assignment: CDR1 SGHDT and CDR2 YYEEEE. V dropped 3 bases and J dropped 6; count of bases not matched to a gene: 5. This CDR3 contains 13 residues.